This T cell receptor beta chain was retrieved from a study of blood T cell repertoires in COVID-19. Seattle's enrolled individuals joined amid active infection and were then monitored longitudinally. This clone has a single count. The CDR3 loop spans 13 amino acids. Germline loops: CDR1 MNHEY, CDR2 SVGAGI. The ends lost 4 bases at V and 9 bases at J; junction bases unmatched: 3. Per the original data handling: Scientists estimated how many nucleated cells there were by amplifying reference gene primers. Method: immunoSEQ multiplex PCR; TCRdb's copy keeps in-frame clones and lacks some. That table is the source of V, J and clone size, and D and trimming were worked out from the DNA. The data show 70,000 to 100,000 clones, roughly 85% seen once.

The rearrangement joins TRBV6-5 to TRBJ1-4; 9 positions match TRBD1. The receptor was isolated from a woman between 55 and 75 years old with COVID-19, enrolled during active disease. Sequenced material: peripheral blood. The DNA for the CDR3 is TGTGCCAGCAGTTCACAGGGGGCCCAAAAACTGTTTTTT. This encodes CASSSQGAQKLFF.